This record looks at one T cell receptor (beta chain) sequence and its context. Its antigen remains unidentified. This record belongs to a study of naive and memory T cell subsets. Study-level findings and limits: Over 95% of naive TCR sequences appeared only once after error correction, unlike memory subsets. Gini index rose across naive, CM, EM and EMRA in CD4 and CD8. A few larger clonotypes appeared in naive repertoires, especially CD8, possibly memory cells re-expressing CD45RA.

CD4+ T cell IFNgamma after overnight CMV lysate exposure gave donor CMV status. Germline CDR1 MNHNS, CDR2 SASEGT. V shed 7 bases, J shed 6 bases, and the junction held 6 bases outside the gene matches. The CDR3 extends over 15 amino acids. An equimolar mix of two oligonucleotides served as the beta constant-region primer for TRBC1 and TRBC2. The ligated cDNA underwent four PCR rounds using SP2 and nested alpha and beta constant-region primers. TCRdb reprocessed the UMI-ligation and nested PCR reads via MiXCR and lists one record per CDR3 protein. The data contain 150,000 or so distinct CDR3 sequences, about 20% of them singletons.

The sequencing sample was made of naive CD4+ T cells from blood. The rearrangement links TRBV6-1 to TRBJ2-2; 12 nucleotides line up with TRBD2. The origin of this receptor is a human donor in good health. CDR3 protein: CASKPTSGSPGELFF. The CDR3 bases are TGTGCCAGCAAGCCGACTAGCGGGAGTCCCGGGGAGCTGTTTTTT.